The clone carrying this T cell receptor beta chain turned up a few times. Antigen: not known. The entry originates in a study of T-cell reconstitution after alpha-beta-depleted transplantation in children. Trimming removed 4 bases from V and 0 bases from J, with 7 bases in between. This CDR3 has 14 residues. Unique molecular identifiers were built into the TCRbeta library. TCRdb re-called the PCR reads with MiXCR, one entry per CDR3 protein. The table records about 980,000 distinct CDR3 sequences, roughly 29% of them present only once. Overall study findings and caveats: Expanded graft clones numbering several hundred reportedly gave rise to alpha-beta T cells about two months after transplant.

The sequences come from PBMCs, mostly from graft donor cells, collected 360 days after TCRalphabeta/CD19-depleted stem cell transplant. This sequence originates from a boy in the first two years of life who had a stem cell transplant for SCID, so the T cells may come from the graft donor. The genes are TRBV12-3 or TRBV12-4 and TRBJ1-5, with D unclear. CDR3 loop: CASSWADSNQPQHF. The CDR3 DNA follows: TGTGCCAGCAGTTGGGCAGATAGCAATCAGCCCCAGCATTTT.